The 17 T cell receptor beta chains presented below share a single source sample, sequenced in a study of blood T cells in healthy people across ages. A J-beta primer mix and a sample-barcoded 5' primer were used in a second PCR of about 7 to 12 cycles. TCRdb called the 5' RACE reads again in MiXCR, with one record for every CDR3 protein. Of over a million distinct CDR3 sequences in the sample, approximately 39% were seen once. Material for sequencing was blood. The receptors stem from a woman in her late teens or twenties in good health.

The sample holds a few counts of this clonotype. This rearrangement joins TRBV7-9 to TRBJ2-1; D may be TRBD1 (5 bases). The CDR3 spans 14 residues. The V end was cut by 2 bases, the J end by 8 bases, with 13 bases between. Looked up from germline, CDR1 is SEHNR and CDR2 is FQNEAQ (reference sequence). The CDR3 here is CASSLLGVSDEQFF. For the CDR3, the DNA is TGTGCCAGCAGCTTACTAGGGGTTTCGGATGAGCAGTTCTTC.

CDR3 region: CSAIGEGRYEQYF. CDR3 nucleotide sequence: TGCAGTGCTATAGGGGAGGGCCGGTACGAGCAGTACTTC. The chain couples TRBV20-1 to TRBJ2-7; the match to TRBD2 covers 7 bases. J gave up 4 bases and V 4 bases, and 7 bases lay outside the gene matches. Germline V gene lookup returns CDR1 DFQATT and CDR2 SNEGSKA (reference sequence). The CDR3 sequence is 13 residues long.

This clonotype was recorded once. The chain links TRBV20-1 to TRBJ1-3; weak D call: TRBD1 (6 bases). There are 14 residues in the CDR3. Trimming stripped 5 bases from V and 1 base from J, with 12 bases between. Germline CDR1 DFQATT, CDR2 SNEGSKA (reference sequence). CDR3 bases: TGCAGTGCTCCAACAGGGAGGTCTGGAAACACCATATATTTT. This gives the protein CSAPTGRSGNTIYF.

J is TRBJ1-4 and V is TRBV12-3 or TRBV12-4; no reliable D call. V was pared by 3 bases and J by 7 bases, with 12 bases between. The CDR3 is made up of 14 amino acids. This CDR3 reads CASSFKWASEKLFF. In nucleotides, the CDR3 is TGTGCCAGCAGTTTTAAATGGGCGAGTGAAAAACTGTTTTTT.

Concerning this clonotype itself: Compared with germline, one end of the junction differs, possibly owing to a read error. V usage is TRBV7-9 and J usage is TRBJ2-1; 8 bases fit TRBD2. CDR3 length equals 15 residues. The germline V gene has CDR1 SEHNR and CDR2 FQNEAQ (reference sequence). CDR3 loop: CAGSLSGSSYNEQFF. The CDR3 region has the DNA TGTGCCGGCAGCTTAAGCGGGAGCTCCTACAATGAGCAGTTCTTC.

The V gene is TRBV20-1, the J gene TRBJ1-2; D might be TRBD1 (6 bases). This CDR3 comprises 16 residues. V was clipped by 2 bases and J by 1 base, with 17 bases between them. Germline V CDR1 and CDR2: DFQATT, SNEGSKA (reference sequence). The CDR3 loop is CSARTQDRTRNYGYTF. The CDR3 bases are TGCAGTGCTAGAACCCAAGACAGGACTCGTAACTATGGCTACACCTTC.

There are a few counts of this clonotype. The chain carries TRBV5-6 and TRBJ2-1, with D uncertain. The J call is doubtful: the DNA matches TRBJ2-7 better. The CDR3 loop spans 14 amino acids. CDR1 and CDR2 from the germline V gene are SGHDT and YYEEEE. Written as DNA, the CDR3 is TGTGCCAGCAGCTTTCAGGCGTCCTACAATGAGCAGTACTTC. Its translation: CASSFQASYNEQYF.

V is TRBV25-1 and J is TRBJ2-2; maybe TRBD1 (5 bases). V was pared by 5 bases and J by 0 bases, with 16 bases between. Germline V CDR1 and CDR2: MGHDK, SYGVNS. CDR3 length: 17 residues. The CDR3 is CASSQKDNRPNTGELFF. The CDR3 DNA is TGTGCCAGCAGTCAGAAGGACAATCGACCGAACACCGGGGAGCTGTTTTTT.

This chain links TRBV4-2 with TRBJ2-2; D is possibly TRBD1 (5 bases). V was clipped by 2 bases and J by 6 bases, with 10 bases between them. The germline CDR1 and CDR2 sequences are LGHNA and YNFKEQ. The CDR3 extends over 14 amino acids. The CDR3 region is CASSQPRAPGELFF. For the CDR3, the DNA is TGTGCCAGCAGCCAACCCAGGGCTCCCGGGGAGCTGTTTTTT.

The chain recombines TRBV5-6 with TRBJ1-5; D gene unclear. The CDR3 runs to 14 residues. Germline V gene lookup returns CDR1 SGHDT and CDR2 YYEEEE. The V end lost 6 bases, the J end lost 5 bases, and 15 bases lay between the germline ends. The DNA of the CDR3 is TGTGCCAGCAACCGGACTTGGAAGGATCAGCCCCAGCATTTT. Its protein is CASNRTWKDQPQHF. Using reference TRBV5-6 and TRBJ1-5 for the parts outside the CDR3, the full variable domain is DAGVTQSPTHLIKTRGQQVTLRCSPKSGHDTVSWYQQALGQGPQFIFQYYEEEERQRGNFPDRFSGHQFPNYSSELNVNALLLGDSALYLCASNRTWKDQPQHFGDGTRLSIL.

This clonotype was detected only a few times. A far larger clone is only one base removed, so a read error is likely. The chain uses TRBV2 and TRBJ2-1; D is unresolved. The germline V gene encodes CDR1 SNHLY and CDR2 FYNNEI. Trimming shortened V by 2 bases and J by 8 bases, and 4 bases separated the two germline ends. The CDR3 spans 11 residues. CDR3: CASSEYHEQFF. CDR3 nucleotides: TGTGCCAGCAGTGAATACCATGAGCAGTTCTTC.

The chain carries TRBV7-8 and TRBJ2-1, with 7 nucleotides matching TRBD1. CDR3 length: 15 amino acids. From germline, CDR1 is SGHVS and CDR2 FQNEAQ. J gave up 6 bases and V 5 bases, and 10 bases lay outside the gene matches. CDR3 nucleotides: TGTGCCAGCAGCCTTAGGGCAGGGGGAATCAATGAGCAGTTCTTC. Amino acid sequence: CASSLRAGGINEQFF.

As regards this clonotype: One end of the junction does not line up with germline, which may come from a read error. The chain links TRBV10-2 to TRBJ1-2; 7 bases are a match to TRBD1. Germline V CDR1 and CDR2: WSHSY, SAAADI. The CDR3 contains 14 residues. CDR3 DNA: TGCGCTAGCAGTGGGACAGAAACAGCTTATGGCTACACCTTC. It codes for CASSGTETAYGYTF.

This clonotype was counted a few times. The V and J genes are TRBV7-9 and TRBJ2-5; D is uncertain. The ends were cut back, 4 bases at V and 0 bases at J, with 9 bases in the middle. Germline CDR1 and CDR2: SEHNR and FQNEAQ (reference sequence). CDR3 size: 14 residues. CDR3 sequence: CASSSTYYQETQYF. DNA of the CDR3: TGTGCCAGCAGCTCAACCTACTACCAAGAGACCCAGTACTTC. The whole variable domain, remainder taken from reference TRBV7-9 and TRBJ2-5, is DTGVSQNPRHKITKRGQNVTFRCDPISEHNRLYWYRQTLGQGPEFLTYFQNEAQLEKSRLLSDRFSAERPKGSFSTLEIQRTEQGDSAMYLCASSSTYYQETQYFGPGTRLLVL.

V and J are TRBV6-2 or TRBV6-3 and TRBJ2-3; 7 nucleotides agree with TRBD1. Unmatched junction bases numbered 12, after V lost 5 bases and J lost 4 bases. The CDR3 is made up of 16 amino acids. The germline gives CDR1 MNHEY, CDR2 SVGEGT. In nucleotides, the CDR3 is TGTGCCAGCAGTAACCGGGACAGAACAACAGCAGATACGCAGTATTTT. The encoded protein is CASSNRDRTTADTQYF.

A word on this clonotype: A much larger clone sits a single nucleotide away, making a read error possible. The chain recombines TRBV29-1 with TRBJ2-2, with D possibly being TRBD1 (5 bases). Per germline, CDR1 SQVTM and CDR2 ANQGSEA. The CDR3 extends over 15 amino acids. The CDR3 nucleotides are TGCGGCGCTTCCTCAGGGTGGGGTATGACCGGGGAGCTGTTTTTT. This gives the protein CGASSGWGMTGELFF.

This clonotype was found a few times. The chain links TRBV11-2 to TRBJ1-5; D is perhaps TRBD1 (6 bases). This CDR3 comprises 15 residues. Trimming left V 5 bases short and J 0 bases short, with 11 bases between. Germline CDR1 reads SGHAT; CDR2 reads FQNNGV. Written as DNA, the CDR3 is TGTGCCAGCAGCCTGGACAGTCATAGCAATCAGCCCCAGCATTTT. Translating it yields CASSLDSHSNQPQHF.